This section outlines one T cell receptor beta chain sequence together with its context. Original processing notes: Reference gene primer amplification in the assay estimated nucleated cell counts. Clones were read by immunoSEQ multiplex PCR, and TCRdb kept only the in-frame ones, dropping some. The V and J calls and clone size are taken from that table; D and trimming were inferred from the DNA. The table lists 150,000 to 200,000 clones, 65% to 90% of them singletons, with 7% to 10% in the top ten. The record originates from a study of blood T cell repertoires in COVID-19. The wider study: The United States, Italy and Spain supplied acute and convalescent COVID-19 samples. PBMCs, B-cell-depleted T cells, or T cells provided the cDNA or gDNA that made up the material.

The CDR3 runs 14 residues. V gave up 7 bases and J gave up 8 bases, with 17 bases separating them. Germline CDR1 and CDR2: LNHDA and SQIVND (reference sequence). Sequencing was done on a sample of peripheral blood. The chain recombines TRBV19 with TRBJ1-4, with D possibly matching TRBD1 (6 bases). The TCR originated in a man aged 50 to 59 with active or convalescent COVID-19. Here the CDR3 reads CASTRGAGNEKLFF. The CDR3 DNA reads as TGTGCCAGTACCAGGGGTGCAGGGAACGAAAAACTGTTTTTT.